A selection of T cell receptor beta chains follows, all from one sample in a study of shared clonotypes between healthy human individuals. TCRdb's table, derived via immunoSEQ multiplex PCR, lists solely in-frame clones and lacks some. Of 2 million to 3 million clones in the sample, over 85% were seen once. The sequenced material came from naive CD4+ T cells from PBMCs. The receptors shown here come from a young man in good health. Some clones in this sample may be carry-over from other donors' samples. The CDR3 runs from the conserved cysteine through the conserved F or W. Each record gives: D gene, J gene, V gene, clone size, CDR3 protein, CDR3 DNA. D genes are given only for firm matches. Rows give clone size only sometimes, using once, few, many, or a class for an expanded clone.

>.|TRBJ2-5|TRBV7-3|.
CASSPDGETQYF
TGTGCCAGCAGCCCCGACGGAGAGACCCAGTACTTC
>TRBD1|TRBJ2-1|TRBV7-3|.
CASSLQGTGVRNEQFF
TGTGCCAGCAGCTTACAAGGGACAGGGGTCCGCAATGAGCAGTTCTTC
>TRBD1|TRBJ1-2|TRBV2|.
CASRGQGDGYTF
TGTGCCAGCAGAGGACAGGGGGATGGCTACACCTTC
>TRBD1|TRBJ1-5|TRBV6-7|.
CASSYSKGQGAGQPQHF
TGTGCCAGCAGTTACTCGAAGGGACAGGGGGCGGGTCAGCCCCAGCATTTT
>.|TRBJ2-1|TRBV6-1|.
CATNGGPAYNEQFF
TGTGCCACCAATGGGGGGCCAGCCTACAATGAGCAGTTCTTC
>TRBD1|TRBJ1-2|TRBV27|.
CASSLGQANYGYTF
TGTGCCAGCAGTTTGGGACAGGCCAACTATGGCTACACCTTC
>.|TRBJ2-2|TRBV7-2|.
CASSPRTDGELFF
TGTGCCAGCAGCCCCAGGACCGACGGGGAGCTGTTTTTT
>.|TRBJ1-5|TRBV7-2|.
CASSPGLSNQPQHF
TGTGCCAGCAGCCCGGGGCTTAGCAATCAGCCCCAGCATTTT
>.|TRBJ2-2|TRBV6-6|.
CASSPAARELFF
TGTGCCAGCAGTCCCGCTGCAAGGGAGCTGTTTTTT
>.|TRBJ2-5|TRBV7-3|.
CASSSGLGARETQYF
TGTGCCAGCAGCTCCGGTTTGGGGGCCCGAGAGACCCAGTACTTC
>.|TRBJ2-3|TRBV5-1|.
CASSLHFRPTDTQYF
TGCGCCAGCAGCTTACATTTCAGGCCCACAGATACGCAGTATTTT
>.|TRBJ1-1|TRBV28|.
CASSPTGGTEAFF
TGTGCCAGCAGTCCCACTGGGGGCACTGAAGCTTTCTTT
>.|TRBJ1-4|TRBV5-5|once
CASSLGGPPTNEKLFF
TGTGCCAGCAGCCTGGGTGGGCCGCCAACTAATGAAAAACTGTTTTTT
>.|TRBJ1-5|TRBV4-1|.
CASSQVRGEPQHF
TGCGCCAGCAGCCAAGTGAGGGGAGAGCCCCAGCATTTT
>TRBD2|TRBJ2-2|TRBV5-4|.
CASSSGLAGSPGELFF
TGTGCCAGCAGCTCCGGACTAGCGGGATCCCCCGGGGAGCTGTTTTTT
>TRBD2|TRBJ2-1|TRBV28|.
CASSPGLAGRPQFF
TGTGCCAGCAGTCCAGGACTAGCGGGGAGACCACAGTTCTTC
>.|TRBJ1-6|TRBV9|.
CASSVGHGNRDSPLHF
TGTGCCAGCAGCGTGGGCCATGGAAATAGGGATTCACCCCTCCACTTT